This T cell receptor beta chain was captured in a study of blood T cell repertoires in COVID-19. As originally analysed: Counts of nucleated cells, estimated from reference gene primer amplification, were obtained. Produced via immunoSEQ multiplex PCR; TCRdb's table is partial and in-frame only. V and J calls and clone size are as listed in that table; D and trimming were resolved from the DNA. In the table there are about 270,000 clones, approximately 84% of which are singletons. Germline-derived CDR1 and CDR2 are ENHRY and SYGVKD. Trimming stripped 0 bases from V and 3 bases from J, with 12 bases between. The CDR3 consists of 16 residues.

This sequence joins TRBV10-3 and TRBJ1-5; D call uncertain. The sample was peripheral blood. The receptor was isolated from a human donor with COVID-19, enrolled during active disease. The donor label of this sample is uncertain. The CDR3 is CAISESGRRANQPQHF. The CDR3 DNA reads TGTGCCATCAGTGAGTCTGGGAGAAGGGCCAATCAGCCCCAGCATTTT.